These T cell receptor beta chains were read from a single sample in a study of patients and donors after allogeneic stem cell transplantation. TCRdb used MiXCR to reprocess the RT-PCR reads, holding one entry per CDR3 protein. This sample has roughly 230,000 distinct CDR3 sequences, with 14% found just once. Sequenced: blood, either unsorted or a sorted T cell fraction (not recorded which). These receptors all come from a human donor who was either an allogeneic HSCT recipient or a stem cell or donor lymphocyte infusion donor (not recorded which). It is not recorded whose cells these are; they may come from a transplant donor. Both conserved end residues are part of each CDR3. A D gene is named only where the DNA matches it firmly. Part of the rows lack a size; the others show once, few, many or a class for expanded clones.

TRBV11-1	TRBJ1-1	NA	many	CASSQPSDTEAFF	TGTGCCAGCAGCCAACCGTCTGACACTGAAGCTTTCTTT
TRBV29-1	TRBJ1-4	TRBD1	many	CSVETGDLYEKLFF	TGCAGCGTTGAAACAGGGGATTTGTATGAAAAACTGTTTTTT
TRBV7-9	TRBJ2-1	TRBD2	many	CASSTALAGGRDEQFF	TGTGCCAGCAGCACTGCACTAGCGGGAGGGCGGGATGAGCAGTTCTTC
TRBV5-6	TRBJ2-7	NA	NA	CASSLGGFGTYEQYF	TGTGCCAGCAGCTTGGGGGGTTTTGGGACCTACGAGCAGTACTTC
TRBV3-1	TRBJ1-5	NA	NA	CASSKAGATGQPQHF	TGTGCCAGCAGCAAAGCGGGGGCGACGGGACAGCCCCAGCATTTT
TRBV3-1	TRBJ2-7	NA	many	CASSPGGVLSYEQYF	TGTGCCAGCAGCCCAGGCGGGGTTCTCTCCTACGAGCAGTACTTC
TRBV24-1	TRBJ1-5	NA	NA	CATSDRQLNQPQHF	TGTGCCACCAGTGATCGACAGCTAAATCAGCCCCAGCATTTT
TRBV28	TRBJ2-5	NA	few	CASRPMDRYQETQYF	TGTGCCAGCAGACCTATGGACAGATACCAAGAGACCCAGTACTTC
TRBV6-1	TRBJ1-5	NA	NA	CASSEQGTGQPQHF	TGTGCCAGCAGTGAACAGGGTACAGGGCAGCCCCAGCATTTT
TRBV12-3/TRBV12-4	TRBJ2-7	NA	few	CASSRAMTNLKFIGQYF	TGTGCCAGCAGCCGGGCGATGACAAACCTAAAGTTTATTGGGCAGTACTTC
TRBV20-1	TRBJ1-1	TRBD1	few	CSAKPGQGRTEAFF	TGCAGTGCTAAACCAGGACAGGGGAGAACTGAAGCTTTCTTT
TRBV5-6	TRBJ2-5	TRBD2	many	CASSLRRLAGVGQETQYF	TGTGCCAGCAGCTTGAGACGTCTAGCGGGAGTAGGCCAAGAGACCCAGTACTTC
TRBV6-5	TRBJ2-6	TRBD2	NA	CASSFSGGGTGANVLTF	TGTGCCAGCAGTTTTAGCGGGGGGGGCACTGGGGCCAACGTCCTGACTTTC
TRBV6-1	TRBJ1-5	TRBD1	NA	CASRTDRGKTQPQHF	TGTGCCAGCAGGACTGACAGGGGTAAGACTCAGCCCCAGCATTTT
TRBV4-1	TRBJ2-1	NA	many	CASSYTRSSYNEQFF	TGCGCCAGCAGCTACACACGGAGCTCCTACAATGAGCAGTTCTTC
TRBV19	TRBJ2-1	NA	NA	CASSKGLALNNEQFF	TGTGCCAGTAGTAAGGGGCTAGCCCTGAACAATGAGCAGTTCTTC
TRBV2	TRBJ2-5	TRBD1	NA	CASSVRTGKETQYF	TGTGCCAGCAGTGTTCGGACAGGGAAGGAGACCCAGTACTTC
TRBV19	TRBJ2-5	NA	once	CASSIGNRGGETQYF	TGTGCCAGTAGTATAGGTAACAGGGGAGGAGAGACCCAGTACTTC
TRBV7-6	TRBJ2-3	NA	many	CASSETNGGDTQYF	TGTGCCAGCAGCGAAACGAATGGGGGAGATACGCAGTATTTT
TRBV20-1	TRBJ1-2	NA	few	CSARTPGHYGYTF	TGCAGTGCCAGGACGCCGGGACACTATGGCTACACCTTC
TRBV15	TRBJ1-2	TRBD1	NA	CATSRPGQGPNGYTF	TGTGCCACCAGCAGACCCGGACAGGGTCCTAATGGCTACACCTTC
TRBV12-3/TRBV12-4	TRBJ2-2	NA	many	CASSLAGLTGELFF	TGTGCCAGCAGTTTAGCGGGTCTTACCGGGGAGCTGTTTTTT
TRBV9	TRBJ2-7	TRBD1	many	CASSVDGQGSDEQYF	TGTGCCAGCAGCGTAGACGGACAGGGGAGCGACGAGCAGTACTTC
TRBV29-1	TRBJ2-1	TRBD2	many	CSVDTGGNEQFF	TGCAGCGTTGATACGGGGGGCAATGAGCAGTTCTTC